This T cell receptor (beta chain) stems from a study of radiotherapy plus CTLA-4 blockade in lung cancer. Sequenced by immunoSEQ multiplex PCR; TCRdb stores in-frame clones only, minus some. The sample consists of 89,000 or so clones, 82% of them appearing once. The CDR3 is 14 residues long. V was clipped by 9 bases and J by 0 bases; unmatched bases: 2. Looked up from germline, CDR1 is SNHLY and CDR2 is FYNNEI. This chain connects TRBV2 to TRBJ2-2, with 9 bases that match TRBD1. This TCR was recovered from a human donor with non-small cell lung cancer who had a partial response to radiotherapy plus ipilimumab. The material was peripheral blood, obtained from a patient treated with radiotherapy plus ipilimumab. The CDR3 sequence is CASRQGANTGELFF. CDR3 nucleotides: TGTGCCAGTCGACAGGGGGCGAACACCGGGGAGCTGTTTTTT.